This T cell receptor (beta chain) was observed in a study of shared clonotypes between healthy human individuals. General study points: In contrast to clonotypes shared by all four donors, non-shared clonotypes had lower generation probabilities. Incompleteness in sorted-subset sequencing, despite large depth, was shown by rarefaction.

The protocol was immunoSEQ multiplex PCR, while the TCRdb copy is restricted to in-frame clones and leaves out a portion. The table lists about 1.5 million clones, 95% to 97% of them singletons, with 1.2% in the top ten. This clone was detected only once. Its antigen is unknown. The CDR3 is made up of 16 amino acids. The V gene's germline CDR1 is KGHSH and CDR2 LQKENI. Trimming stripped 0 bases from V and 1 base from J, with 12 bases between. The sequencing sample was made of naive CD4+ T cells sorted from blood. The subset denotes: CD45RA+ positively selected. The chain employs TRBV18 and TRBJ1-1, with TRBD1 as a possible D gene (5 bases). This clonotype was obtained from a man aged 30-40 years in good health. The DNA for the CDR3 is TGTGCCAGCTCACCACCGTTGGCAGGGTCGAACACTGAAGCTTTCTTT. Translating gives CASSPPLAGSNTEAFF.